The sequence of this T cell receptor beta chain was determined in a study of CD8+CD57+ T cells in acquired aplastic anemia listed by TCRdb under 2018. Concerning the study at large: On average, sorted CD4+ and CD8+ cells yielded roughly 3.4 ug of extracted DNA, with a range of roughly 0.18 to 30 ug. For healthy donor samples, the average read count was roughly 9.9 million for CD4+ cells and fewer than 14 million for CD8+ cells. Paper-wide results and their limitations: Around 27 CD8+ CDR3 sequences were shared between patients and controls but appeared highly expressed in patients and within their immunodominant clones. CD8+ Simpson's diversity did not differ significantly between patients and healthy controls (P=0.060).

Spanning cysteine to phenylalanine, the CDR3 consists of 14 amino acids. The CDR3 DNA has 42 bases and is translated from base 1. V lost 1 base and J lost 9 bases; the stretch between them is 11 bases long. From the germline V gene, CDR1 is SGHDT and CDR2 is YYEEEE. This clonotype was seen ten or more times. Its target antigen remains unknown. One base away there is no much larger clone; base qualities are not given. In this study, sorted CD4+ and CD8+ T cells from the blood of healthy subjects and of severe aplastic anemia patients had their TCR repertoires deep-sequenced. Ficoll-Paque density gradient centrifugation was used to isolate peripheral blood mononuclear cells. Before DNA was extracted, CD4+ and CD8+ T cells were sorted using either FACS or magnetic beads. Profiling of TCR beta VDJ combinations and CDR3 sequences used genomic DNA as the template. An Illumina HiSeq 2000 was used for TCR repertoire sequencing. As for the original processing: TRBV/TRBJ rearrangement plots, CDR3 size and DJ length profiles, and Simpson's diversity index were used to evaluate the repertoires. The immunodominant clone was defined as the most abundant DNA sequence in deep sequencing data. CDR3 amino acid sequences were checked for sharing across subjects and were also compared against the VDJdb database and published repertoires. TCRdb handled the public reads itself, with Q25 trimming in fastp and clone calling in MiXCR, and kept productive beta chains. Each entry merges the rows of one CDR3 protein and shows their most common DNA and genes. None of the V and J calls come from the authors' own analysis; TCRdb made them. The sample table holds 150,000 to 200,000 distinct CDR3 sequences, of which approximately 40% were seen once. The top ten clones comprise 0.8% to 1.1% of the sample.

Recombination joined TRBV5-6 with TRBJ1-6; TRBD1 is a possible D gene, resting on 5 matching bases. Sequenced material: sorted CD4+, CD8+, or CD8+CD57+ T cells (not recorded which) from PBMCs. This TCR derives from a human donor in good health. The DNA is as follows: TGTGCCAGCAGCTTGAACCGGGGGACTTCACCCCTCCACTTT. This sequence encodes CASSLNRGTSPLHF.